This T cell receptor beta chain was documented in a study of cytomegalovirus exposure and HLA in healthy donors. Study overall: The roughly 130 validation repertoires, a later analysis reported, used the same platform as the 666 repertoires from the first cohort. Study-wide findings and caveats: Cytomegalovirus-associated TCR beta chains were listed, numbering 150 to 200. Using the classifier, cytomegalovirus status was reportedly diagnosed with high specificity and sensitivity.

TCRdb's copy holds only in-frame clones and misses some; the assay was immunoSEQ multiplex PCR. The data hold over 250,000 clones, with 80% to 90% observed a single time. In regard to this clone: What it binds is not known.

This CDR3 has 15 residues. V shed 5 bases, J shed 7 bases, and the junction held 7 bases outside the gene matches. The V gene's germline CDR1 is MNHEY and CDR2 SMNVEV (reference sequence). These donors were members of the roughly 110-subject validation cohort, a group separate from the approximately 680-subject first cohort. The source is a woman between 18 and 30 years old in good health and CMV-seronegative. The V gene is TRBV27, the J gene TRBJ1-6; 8 bases are a match to TRBD1. Sequenced material: PBMCs. The DNA for the CDR3 is TGTGCCAGCAGTATAGGTAGGACAGGGAATTCACCCCTCCACTTT. Its protein product is CASSIGRTGNSPLHF.